Described below is a single T cell receptor (beta chain) sequence and its context. V was pared by 3 bases and J by 2 bases, with 6 bases of the junction left unmatched. This CDR3 contains 15 residues. The V gene's germline CDR1 is SNHLY and CDR2 FYNNEI. Starting material of 400 to 600 ng total RNA yielded TCR beta cDNA via a constant-region primer. ARM-PCR, slightly modified, supplied the TCR beta libraries through three nested multiplex PCR rounds. It was with TRBV1-TRBV30 forward primers and a C-beta reverse primer that the first two PCR rounds were run, at approximately 9 cycles each. TCRdb ran MiXCR on the multiplex PCR reads and lists one entry per CDR3 protein. The data show a few hundred thousand distinct CDR3 sequences, around 50% seen once. This specimen belongs to a study of tumor-infiltrating lymphocytes in primary liver carcinoma. The study extracted blood RNA from unsorted whole blood and also extracted germline DNA.

V usage is TRBV2 and J usage is TRBJ1-2; 7 nucleotides line up with TRBD1. The source material was peripheral blood. The sequence came from a woman younger than 45 with primary liver carcinoma and hepatitis B virus infection. The CDR3 nucleotides read TGTGCCAGCAGTGAGACCTCACAGGGGAACTATGGCTACACCTTC. It specifies CASSETSQGNYGYTF.